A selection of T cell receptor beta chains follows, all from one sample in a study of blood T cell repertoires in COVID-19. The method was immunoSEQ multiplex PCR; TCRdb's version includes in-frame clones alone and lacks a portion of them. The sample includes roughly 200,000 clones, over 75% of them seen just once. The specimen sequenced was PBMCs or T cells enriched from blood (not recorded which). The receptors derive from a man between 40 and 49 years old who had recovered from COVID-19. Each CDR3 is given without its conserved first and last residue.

ASSGQARATNEKLF,TRBV9,TRBJ1-4
ASSLEGARHTEAF,TRBV11-2,TRBJ1-1
ASIFKLQRTLKLSLDKAPEAF,TRBV21-1,TRBJ1-1
ASKTGSAGGELF,TRBV6-5,TRBJ2-2
ASSLRPGPYEQY,TRBV5-1,TRBJ2-7
ASSSPQGYNEQF,TRBV5-5,TRBJ2-1
ASSWITGTGRTGELF,TRBV5-6,TRBJ2-2
ASSVQGSYEQY,TRBV2,TRBJ2-7
ASSGGGVNEKLF,TRBV2,TRBJ1-4
ASSLDWGEGINEQF,TRBV11-3,TRBJ2-1
ASSLAPHRVNTEAF,TRBV7-2,TRBJ1-1
ASSADRANTGELF,TRBV9,TRBJ2-2
ASSLGQGKGIQY,TRBV7-9,TRBJ2-4
ASSLVGSNTGELF,TRBV5-1,TRBJ2-2
SVNDREETQY,TRBV29-1,TRBJ2-5
ASSPPDRSRGYT,TRBV7-6,TRBJ1-2
ASSQGQGRTDTQY,TRBV5-1,TRBJ2-3
SAHWAYTQY,TRBV20-1,TRBJ2-3